The 6 T cell receptor beta chains in this list originate from one sample, sequenced in a study of T cells in Graves' hyperthyroidism and ophthalmopathy. What was amplified from RNA transcripts were TCR beta CDR3 regions. An initial round of RT-PCR targeting the TCR CDR3 relied on the HTBI primer set. TCRdb independently ran MiXCR on the multiplex PCR reads; one entry per CDR3 protein. Of about 400,000 distinct CDR3 sequences in the sample, around a sixth are singletons; the top ten hold roughly 7.7%. The sample was blood. The receptor source for this set is a woman between 18 and 29 years old with Graves' hyperthyroidism.

This clonotype was recorded many times. The chain has TRBV30 and TRBJ2-3; TRBD2 might be the D (5 bases). The ends were cut back, 2 bases at V and 6 bases at J, with 18 bases in the middle. CDR1 and CDR2 from the germline V gene are GTSNPN and SVGIG (reference sequence). The CDR3 has 15 residues. The CDR3 DNA reads TGTGCCTGGAGTCCCCAAGGATGGAGGTCCGATACGCAGTATTTT. Amino acids: CAWSPQGWRSDTQYF.

This clonotype was seen a few times. The CDR3 nucleotides are TGTGCCAGCAGCGTAGGGAAGAGGGTGGATCAGCCCCAGCATTTT. Its protein is CASSVGKRVDQPQHF. The rearrangement uses TRBV9 and TRBJ1-5, with D hard to call. The CDR3 extends over 15 amino acids. Trimming left V 0 bases short and J 5 bases short, with 12 bases between. Germline CDR1 is SGDLS and CDR2 is YYNGEE.

The chain recombines TRBV5-1 with TRBJ2-7, with 9 bases fitting TRBD1. Germline V CDR1 and CDR2: SGHRS, YFSETQ. The length of the CDR3 is 16 residues. With V trimmed by 4 bases and J by 6 bases, 14 bases remained unmatched. The CDR3 DNA reads as TGCGCCAGCAGCCTGGGGTCGGGACAGGGAGGGACCGAGCAGTACTTC. Protein sequence: CASSLGSGQGGTEQYF.

This clonotype was counted at least ten times. The chain combines TRBV12-3 or TRBV12-4 with TRBJ2-7; TRBD1 matches 10 bases. This CDR3 is built from 16 residues. The J segment lost 4 bases and the V segment lost 6 bases, leaving 12 bases of the junction unmatched. The chain's CDR3 is CASSSSSTGGRYEQYF. DNA for the CDR3: TGTGCCAGCAGCTCTTCTTCGACAGGGGGCCGGTACGAGCAGTACTTC.

This clonotype has just a few counts. V and J are TRBV20-1 and TRBJ2-3, with a possible D match to TRBD2 (6 bases). Germline CDR1 is DFQATT and CDR2 is SNEGSKA (reference sequence). Trimming shortened V by 5 bases and J by 5 bases, and 23 bases separated the two germline ends. The CDR3 is 16 residues long. In DNA form, the CDR3 reads TGCAGTGCTGGCGGATCGGGTAGCGGATACATAGATACGCAGTATTTT. Protein: CSAGGSGSGYIDTQYF.

This clonotype has at least ten counts. This chain links TRBV27 with TRBJ1-5, with D hard to call. The CDR3 runs to 12 residues. Germline-derived CDR1 and CDR2 are MNHEY and SMNVEV (reference sequence). V gave up 8 bases and J gave up 7 bases, with 12 bases separating them. The CDR3 nucleotides are TGTGCCAGCCGTACTTCAAAACAGCCCCAGCATTTT. This codes for CASRTSKQPQHF.